The source of this TCR beta chain is a study of blood T cells in healthy people across ages. The study, taken as a whole, reports: The authors considered diversity estimates from one million T cells to be underestimates.

Healthy Caucasian individuals from Russia aged about 6 to 95 served as donors. Every participating donor contributed around 9.5 milliliters of peripheral blood through a draw. A note on this clonotype: Its target is unknown.

A sample-barcoded 5' primer and a J-beta primer mix were used in a second PCR of about 7 to 12 cycles. Via MiXCR, TCRdb re-called the 5' RACE reads, giving one row per CDR3 protein. Counted here are about 730,000 distinct CDR3 sequences, about 40% occurring once; the ten biggest clones make up less than 25%. Germline V gene lookup returns CDR1 DFQATT and CDR2 SNEGSKA (reference sequence). CDR3 length: 14 residues. The V gene end was trimmed by 1 base and the J gene end by 4 bases; junction bases not matched to a gene: 2. The sequenced material came from blood. The chain links TRBV20-1 to TRBJ2-1, with 9 bases aligning to TRBD2. This TCR was recovered from a woman aged 60-75 years in good health. CDR3 sequence reads: CSARVTSGYNEQFF. Here the CDR3 DNA reads TGCAGTGCTAGAGTGACTAGCGGTTACAATGAGCAGTTCTTC.